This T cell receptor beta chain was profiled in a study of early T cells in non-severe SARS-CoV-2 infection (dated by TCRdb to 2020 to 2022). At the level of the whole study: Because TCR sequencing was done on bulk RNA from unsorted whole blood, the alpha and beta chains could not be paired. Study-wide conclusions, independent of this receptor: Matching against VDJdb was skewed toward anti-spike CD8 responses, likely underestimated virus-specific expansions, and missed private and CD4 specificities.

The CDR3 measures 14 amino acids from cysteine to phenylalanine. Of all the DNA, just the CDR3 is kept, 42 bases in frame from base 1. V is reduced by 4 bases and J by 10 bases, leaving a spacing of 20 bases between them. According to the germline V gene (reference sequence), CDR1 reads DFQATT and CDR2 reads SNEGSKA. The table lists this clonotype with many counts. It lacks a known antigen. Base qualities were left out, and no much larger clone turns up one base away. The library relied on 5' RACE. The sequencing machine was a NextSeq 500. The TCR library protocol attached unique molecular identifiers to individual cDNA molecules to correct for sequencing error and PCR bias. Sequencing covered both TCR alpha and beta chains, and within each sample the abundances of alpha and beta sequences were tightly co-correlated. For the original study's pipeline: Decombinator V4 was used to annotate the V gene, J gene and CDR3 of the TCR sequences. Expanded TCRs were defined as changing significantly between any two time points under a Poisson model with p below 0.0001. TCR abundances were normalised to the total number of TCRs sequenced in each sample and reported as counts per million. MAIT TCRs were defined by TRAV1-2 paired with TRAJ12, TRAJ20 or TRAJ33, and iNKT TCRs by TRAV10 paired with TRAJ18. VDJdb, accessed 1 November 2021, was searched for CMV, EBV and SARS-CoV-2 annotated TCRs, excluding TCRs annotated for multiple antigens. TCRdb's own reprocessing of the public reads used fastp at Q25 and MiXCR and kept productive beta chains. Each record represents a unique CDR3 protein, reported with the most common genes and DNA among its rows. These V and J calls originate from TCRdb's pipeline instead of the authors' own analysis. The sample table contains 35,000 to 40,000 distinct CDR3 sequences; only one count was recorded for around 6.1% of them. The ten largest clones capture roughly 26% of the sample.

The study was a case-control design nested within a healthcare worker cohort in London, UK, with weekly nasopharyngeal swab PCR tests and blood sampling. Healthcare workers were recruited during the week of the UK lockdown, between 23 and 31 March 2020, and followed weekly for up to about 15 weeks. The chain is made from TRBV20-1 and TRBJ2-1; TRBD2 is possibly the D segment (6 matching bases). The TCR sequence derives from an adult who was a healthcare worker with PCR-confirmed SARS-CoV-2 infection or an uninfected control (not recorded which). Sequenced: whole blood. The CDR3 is CSAIPGGAFWEQFF. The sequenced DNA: TGCAGTGCTATCCCAGGCGGGGCGTTCTGGGAGCAGTTCTTC.